This T cell receptor (beta chain) derives from a study of T cell responses to AZD1222 COVID-19 vaccine (dated by TCRdb to the early 2020s). For the wider study: AZD1222 recipients whose second dose came at about 4 weeks and those whose second dose came at about 12 weeks were combined into one group, since spike-specific TCR depth and breadth did not differ between the two schedules. Trial participants were enrolled by age into subgroups of 18-55, 56-69 and 70-plus years, and roughly 150, 30 and 60 TCR-sequenced participants, respectively, were included in these subgroups. TCR sequencing was performed for roughly 240 trial participants, of whom 200 to 220 were given two doses of AZD1222 and approximately 25 were given two doses of MenACWY control vaccine. The full study reports these points: After two AZD1222 doses, spike-specific TCR breadth and depth were significantly higher than at day 0 and than in MenACWY recipients. Only five to seven AZD1222 recipients were SARS-CoV-2 seropositive at baseline, limiting conclusions about previously exposed vaccinees. CD4 TCRs associated with the vaccine covered the entire spike protein, and the dominant responses were in regions 160-218 and 743-854. Because no day 14 peak-response samples were available, repertoires were characterized only after the peak T cell response. Reportedly, close to half of the unique spike-specific TCRs recognized epitopes lying outside the regions that are mutated in the B.1.351 and B.1.1.7 variants. In the small 56-69-year group, the increase in depth fell short of significance, most likely because of low power. Participants were mostly white British and included more females than males, and it was suggested by the authors that clonal diversity may have been underestimated.

Per the germline V gene, MDHEN is the CDR1 and SYDVKM is the CDR2. Cut back by 1 base and 6 bases, the V and J ends lie 10 bases apart. The cysteine opens and the phenylalanine closes a CDR3 of 15 amino acids. The read is trimmed to its CDR3 DNA, 45 bases read in frame from base 1. Worth noting for this clone: Its specific antigen is unknown. No base quality values were provided; no much bigger clone lies one nucleotide off.

The time point tag for this specimen amounts to: baseline before first vaccination. Vaccinee samples were obtained from the UK trials COV001 and COV002, which included a single-blind randomized controlled phase 2/3 trial of AZD1222 (ChAdOx1 nCoV-19) in healthy adults. Trial participant PBMC samples were collected at day 0 and day 28 after the second dose for TCRbeta chain sequencing. The CDR3 regions of human TCRbeta chains were subjected to immunosequencing. Processing in the source paper ran as follows. TCRs in the repertoires were compared against a reference library of SARS-CoV-2-specific TCRs that had been generated with the MIRA antigen-specificity platform. Breadth meant the fraction of unique TCRs that were SARS-CoV-2-associated, whereas depth meant the fraction of total T cells that were SARS-CoV-2-associated. Using the MIRA data, each spike-specific TCR was mapped to the spike region that the TCR reacts to and placed in a CD4 or CD8 class. Log10-transformed breadth and depth values were compared by one-way ANOVA with Sidak's multiple comparisons tests. The table comes from immuneACCESS by way of TCRdb, which keeps in-frame sequences with V and J called. Part of the clones is missing from these tables; in studies checked, under half for an unresolved V gene and the rest for unknown reasons. Clonal size and the V and J genes are those of that table, whereas D and trimming came from the DNA. The sample includes 110,000 to 150,000 clones, with about 88% observed a single time. The ten biggest clones cover about 4.5% of the sample.

The TCR was taken from an adult in good health. The rearrangement joined TRBV28 to TRBJ1-6; no D gene call is confident. The sequencing here drew on peripheral blood, taken on day 0 of AZD1222 vaccination. The CDR3 in this case is CASSLSAGSNSPLHF. The DNA reads as follows: TGTGCCAGCAGTTTATCTGCGGGGTCTAATTCACCCCTCCACTTT.